The text below deals with one T cell receptor (beta chain). Its antigen is not identified. The CDR3 consists of 14 residues. Germline CDR1 reads MGHDK; CDR2 reads SYGVNS. V was cut by 6 bases and J by 1 base, with 12 bases left in between. This sample was included in a study of blood T cells in healthy people across ages. Study information: Capture via template switching afforded approximately one barcoded beta molecule per two T cells.

The authors ran a second PCR of about 6 to 11 cycles using a sample-barcoded 5' primer and a J-beta primer mix. TCRdb redid the calling of the 5' RACE reads with MiXCR, one entry per CDR3 protein. Here the sample spans over 1,500,000 distinct CDR3 sequences, around half being singletons. The donors, all healthy, were Caucasians living in Russia, aged 6 to 90. Overall study results and limits: Higher diversity and more naive CD4+ cells were features of long-lived donors, compared to aged donors. Roughly linear declines in TCR beta diversity per million T cells occurred with age.

Sequenced sample: blood. This receptor was identified in a woman in her forties in good health. The V call is TRBV25-1, the J call TRBJ1-1, with D possibly matching TRBD1 (5 bases). The CDR3 sequence is CASRDPTGNTEAFF. The CDR3 DNA reads TGTGCCAGCAGAGACCCTACAGGGAACACTGAAGCTTTCTTT.